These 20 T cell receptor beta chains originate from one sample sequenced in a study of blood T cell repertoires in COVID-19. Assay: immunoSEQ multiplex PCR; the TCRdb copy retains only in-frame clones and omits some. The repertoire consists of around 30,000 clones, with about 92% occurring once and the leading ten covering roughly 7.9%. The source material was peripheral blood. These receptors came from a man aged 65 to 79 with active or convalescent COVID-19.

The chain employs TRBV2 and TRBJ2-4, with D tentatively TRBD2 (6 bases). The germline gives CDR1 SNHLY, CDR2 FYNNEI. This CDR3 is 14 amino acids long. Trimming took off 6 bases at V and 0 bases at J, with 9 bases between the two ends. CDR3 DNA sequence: TGTGCCAGCAGAAAGGGACTAGCCAAAAACATTCAGTACTTC. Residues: CASRKGLAKNIQYF.

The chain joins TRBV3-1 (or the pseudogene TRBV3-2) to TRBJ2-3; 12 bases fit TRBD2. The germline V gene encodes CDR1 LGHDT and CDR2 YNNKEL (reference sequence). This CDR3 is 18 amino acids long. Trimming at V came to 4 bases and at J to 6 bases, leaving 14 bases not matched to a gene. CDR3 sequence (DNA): TGTGCCAGCAGCCCCCAAATAAGGACTAGCGGGATAGGGGATACGCAGTATTTT. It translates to CASSPQIRTSGIGDTQYF.

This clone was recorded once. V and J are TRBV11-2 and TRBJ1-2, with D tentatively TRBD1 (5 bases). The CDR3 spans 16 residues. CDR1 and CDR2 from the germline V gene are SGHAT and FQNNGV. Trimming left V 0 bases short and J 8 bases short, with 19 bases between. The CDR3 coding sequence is TGTGCCAGCAGCTTAGATACGATGGCAGGGCATCGGGGCTACACCTTC. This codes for CASSLDTMAGHRGYTF.

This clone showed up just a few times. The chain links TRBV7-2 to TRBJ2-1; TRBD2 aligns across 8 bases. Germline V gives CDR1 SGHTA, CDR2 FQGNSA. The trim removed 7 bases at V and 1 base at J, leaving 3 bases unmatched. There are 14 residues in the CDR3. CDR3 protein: CASTQRGSYNEQFF. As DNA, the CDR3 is TGTGCCAGCACTCAGCGGGGGTCCTACAATGAGCAGTTCTTC.

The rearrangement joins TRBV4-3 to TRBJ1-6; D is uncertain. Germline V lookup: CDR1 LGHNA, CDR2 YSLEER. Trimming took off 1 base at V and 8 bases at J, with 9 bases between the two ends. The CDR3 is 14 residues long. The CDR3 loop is CASSQAREDSPLHF. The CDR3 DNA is TGCGCCAGCAGCCAAGCGAGAGAAGATTCACCCCTCCACTTT.

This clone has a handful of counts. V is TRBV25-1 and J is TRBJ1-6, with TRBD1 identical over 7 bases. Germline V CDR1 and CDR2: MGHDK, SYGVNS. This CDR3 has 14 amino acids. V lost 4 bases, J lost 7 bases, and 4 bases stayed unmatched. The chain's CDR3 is CASSVGTANSPLHF. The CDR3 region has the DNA TGTGCCAGCAGTGTAGGGACAGCAAATTCACCCCTCCACTTT.

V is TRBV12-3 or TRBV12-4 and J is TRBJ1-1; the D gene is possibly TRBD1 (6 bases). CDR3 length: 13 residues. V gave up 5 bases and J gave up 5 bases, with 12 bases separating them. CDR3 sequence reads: CASSRTEGTEAFF. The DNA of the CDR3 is TGTGCCAGCAGTAGGACAGAGGGGACTGAAGCTTTCTTT.

The CDR3: CATSPQGRSTDTQYF. CDR3 nucleotides: TGTGCCACCAGTCCACAGGGCAGGAGCACAGATACGCAGTATTTT. This chain links TRBV24-1 with TRBJ2-3, with a possible D match to TRBD1 (6 bases). The length of the CDR3 is 15 residues. Germline CDR1 KGHDR, CDR2 SFDVKD. The ends were cut back, 6 bases at V and 0 bases at J, with 12 bases in the middle.

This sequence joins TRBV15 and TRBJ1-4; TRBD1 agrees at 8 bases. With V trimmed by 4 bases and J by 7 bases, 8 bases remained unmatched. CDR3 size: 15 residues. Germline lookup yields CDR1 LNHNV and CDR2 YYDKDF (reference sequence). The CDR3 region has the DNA TGTGCCACCAGCACCGACAGGGGCGGCGGTGAAAAACTGTTTTTT. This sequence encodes CATSTDRGGGEKLFF.

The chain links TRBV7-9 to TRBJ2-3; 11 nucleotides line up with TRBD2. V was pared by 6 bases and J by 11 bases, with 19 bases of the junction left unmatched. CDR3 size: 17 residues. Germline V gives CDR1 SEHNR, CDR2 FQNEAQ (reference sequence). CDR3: CASSSEIAGGAQRWQYF. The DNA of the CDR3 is TGTGCCAGCAGTTCAGAAATAGCGGGAGGGGCCCAGCGATGGCAGTATTTT.

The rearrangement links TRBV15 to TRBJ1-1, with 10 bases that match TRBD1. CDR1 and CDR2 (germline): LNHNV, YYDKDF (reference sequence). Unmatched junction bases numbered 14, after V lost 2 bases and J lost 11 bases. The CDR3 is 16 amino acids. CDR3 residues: CATSRNPGTGAGAAFF. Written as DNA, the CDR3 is TGTGCCACCAGCAGAAACCCCGGGACAGGGGCCGGTGCGGCTTTCTTT.

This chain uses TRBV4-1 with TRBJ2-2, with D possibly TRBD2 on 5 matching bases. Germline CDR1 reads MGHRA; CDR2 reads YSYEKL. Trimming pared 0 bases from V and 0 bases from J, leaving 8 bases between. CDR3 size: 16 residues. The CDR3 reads CASSQDRTPNTGELFF. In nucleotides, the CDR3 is TGCGCCAGCAGCCAAGATAGGACTCCGAACACCGGGGAGCTGTTTTTT.

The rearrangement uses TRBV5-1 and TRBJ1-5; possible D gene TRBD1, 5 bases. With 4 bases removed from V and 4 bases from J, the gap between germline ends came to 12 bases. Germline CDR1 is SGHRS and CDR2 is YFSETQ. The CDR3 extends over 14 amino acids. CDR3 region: CASSRGLENQPQHF. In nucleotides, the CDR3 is TGCGCCAGCAGCAGGGGACTTGAGAATCAGCCCCAGCATTTT.

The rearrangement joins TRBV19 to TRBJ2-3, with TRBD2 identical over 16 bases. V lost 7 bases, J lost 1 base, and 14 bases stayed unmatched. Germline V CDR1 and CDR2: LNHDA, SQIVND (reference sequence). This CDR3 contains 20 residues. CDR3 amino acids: CASNLAGLAGGMVGTDTQYF. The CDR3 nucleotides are TGTGCCAGTAACCTTGCGGGACTAGCGGGGGGGATGGTTGGCACAGATACGCAGTATTTT.

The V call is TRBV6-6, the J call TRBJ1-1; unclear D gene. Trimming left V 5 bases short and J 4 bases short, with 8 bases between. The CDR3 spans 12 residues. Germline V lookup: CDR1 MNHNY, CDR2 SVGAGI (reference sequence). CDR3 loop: CASSPWSTEAFF. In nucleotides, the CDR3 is TGTGCCAGCAGTCCATGGAGCACTGAAGCTTTCTTT.

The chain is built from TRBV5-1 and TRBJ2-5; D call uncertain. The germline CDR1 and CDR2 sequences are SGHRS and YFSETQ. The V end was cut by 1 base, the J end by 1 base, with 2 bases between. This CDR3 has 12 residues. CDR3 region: CASSLLQETQYF. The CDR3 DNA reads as TGCGCCAGCAGCTTGCTCCAAGAGACCCAGTACTTC.

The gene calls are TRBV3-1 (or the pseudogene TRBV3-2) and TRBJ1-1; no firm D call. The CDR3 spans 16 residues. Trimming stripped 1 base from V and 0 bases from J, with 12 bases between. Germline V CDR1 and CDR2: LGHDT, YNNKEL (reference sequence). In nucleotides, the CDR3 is TGTGCCAGCAGCCAAGCGGGGATATCACTGAACACTGAAGCTTTCTTT. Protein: CASSQAGISLNTEAFF.

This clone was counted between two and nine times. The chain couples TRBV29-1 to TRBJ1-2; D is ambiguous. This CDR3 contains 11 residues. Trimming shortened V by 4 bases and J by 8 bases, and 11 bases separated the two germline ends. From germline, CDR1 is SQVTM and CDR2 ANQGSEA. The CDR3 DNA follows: TGCAGCGTTGGTCTTTCTTCCGGCTACACCTTC. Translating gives CSVGLSSGYTF.

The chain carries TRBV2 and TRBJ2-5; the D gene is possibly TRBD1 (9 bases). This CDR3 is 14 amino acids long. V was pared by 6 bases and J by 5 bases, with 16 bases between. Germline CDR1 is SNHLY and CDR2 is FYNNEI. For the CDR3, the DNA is TGTGCCAGCAGAGGTAGCGGGACAGGGGAGACCCAGTACTTC. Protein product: CASRGSGTGETQYF. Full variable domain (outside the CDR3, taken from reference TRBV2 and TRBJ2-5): EPEVTQTPSHQVTQMGQEVILRCVPISNHLYFYWYRQILGQKVEFLVSFYNNEISEKSEIFDDQFSVERPDGSNFTLKIRSTKLEDSAMYFCASRGSGTGETQYFGPGTRLLVL.

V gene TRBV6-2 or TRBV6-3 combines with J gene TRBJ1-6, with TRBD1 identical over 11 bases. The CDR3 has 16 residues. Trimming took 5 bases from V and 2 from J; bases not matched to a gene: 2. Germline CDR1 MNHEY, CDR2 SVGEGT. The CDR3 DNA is TGTGCCAGCAGTCGGACAGGGGGCACCTATAATTCACCCCTCCACTTT. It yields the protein CASSRTGGTYNSPLHF.